The clone carrying this TCR beta chain showed up just a few times. As yet, its antigen is unknown. A junction boundary mismatches the germline segment, possibly from a read error. Production of TCR cDNA was by 5'RACE template switching, which also added a universal primer site and UMIs. TCRdb re-called the 5' RACE reads through MiXCR, storing one row per CDR3 protein. Of roughly 300,000 distinct CDR3 sequences detected, around 7.3% appear once; the ten largest clones hold over 15%. The sample comes from a study of T cells after yellow fever vaccination. General study points: Bulk-population clonotypes that are abundant could appear as contaminants in FACS-sorted repertoires. The study found a weaker secondary response that peaked faster, day 5 versus 15.

Germline CDR1 and CDR2: SSHAT and FNYEAQ (reference sequence). The CDR3 consists of 15 residues. This TCR derives from a man aged 18-30 years who received the YFV17D yellow fever vaccine. The specimen comprised PBMCs, sampled roughly seven weeks after the first yellow fever vaccination. The chain has TRBV7-7 and TRBJ2-3; 9 nucleotides align to TRBD1. The CDR3 is CASSLQGAPTDTQYF. The CDR3 coding sequence is TGTGCTAGCAGCCTACAGGGGGCCCCCACAGATACGCAGTATTTT.